One sample yielded the 31 T cell receptor beta chains listed below, sequenced in a study of blood T cell repertoires in COVID-19 (dated by TCRdb to the early 2020s). Library creation used the immunoSEQ multiplex PCR assay. Here the immuneACCESS table is served through TCRdb, limited to in-frame sequences with V and J called. Missing clones are a known gap in these copies; in checked studies unresolved V genes cover under half, and the rest lacks a known reason. Across this sample there are 250,000 to 300,000 clones, with 75% to 90% seen only once. Of the sample, 13% falls within the top ten clones. Sequencing input: peripheral blood. These receptors came from a woman in her sixties or seventies with COVID-19, enrolled during active disease.

In this sample, this clone turned up many times. This chain connects TRBV11-2 to TRBJ2-7; 10 bases align to TRBD2. The length of the CDR3 is 15 residues. Germline assignment: CDR1 SGHAT and CDR2 FQNNGV. V lost 6 bases and J lost 6; bases outside the gene matches: 11. This CDR3 reads CASRITAGGLGEQYF. Written as DNA, the CDR3 is TGTGCCAGCAGGATTACAGCGGGGGGGCTTGGCGAGCAGTACTTC.

The rearrangement joins TRBV6-2 or TRBV6-3 to TRBJ1-2, with TRBD1 identical over 8 bases. The germline V gene has CDR1 MNHEY and CDR2 SVGEGT. V dropped 5 bases and J dropped 4; count of bases not matched to a gene: 0. The CDR3 runs to 12 residues. The CDR3: CASSDRGYGYTF. The CDR3 coding sequence is TGTGCCAGCAGTGACAGGGGCTATGGCTACACCTTC.

The chain combines TRBV9 with TRBJ2-1; 9 bases agree with TRBD2. In germline, CDR1 is SGDLS, CDR2 YYNGEE. The ends lost 0 bases at V and 0 bases at J; junction bases unmatched: 7. The CDR3 spans 18 residues. The CDR3 DNA reads as TGTGCCAGCAGCGTAGTTAGCGGGGGTATTAGCTCCTACAATGAGCAGTTCTTC. Protein: CASSVVSGGISSYNEQFF. The complete variable domain, with remaining parts taken from reference TRBV9 and TRBJ2-1, reads DSGVTQTPKHLITATGQRVTLRCSPRSGDLSVYWYQQSLDQGLQFLIQYYNGEERAKGNILERFSAQQFPDLHSELNLSSLELGDSALYFCASSVVSGGISSYNEQFFGPGTRLTVL.

This sequence joins TRBV7-2 and TRBJ2-2; perhaps TRBD1 as D (6 bases). Germline values: CDR1 SGHTA, CDR2 FQGNSA. The V gene lost 2 bases and the J gene lost 5 bases, with 9 bases spanning the gap. CDR3 length: 14 amino acids. For the CDR3, the DNA is TGTGCCAGCAGCTTACACAGGGAAACCGGGGAGCTGTTTTTT. Residues: CASSLHRETGELFF.

The rearrangement joins TRBV6-2 or TRBV6-3 to TRBJ1-4; the D is unclear. The CDR3 covers 15 residues. Germline CDR1 and CDR2: MNHEY and SVGEGT. V was cut by 4 bases and J by 2 bases, with 11 bases left in between. CDR3 residues: CASSSEGSTNEKLFF. The CDR3 bases are TGTGCCAGCAGTTCCGAGGGCTCTACTAATGAAAAACTGTTTTTT.

The chain is built from TRBV24-1 and TRBJ1-5; 8 bases are shared with TRBD1. CDR1 is KGHDR and CDR2 is SFDVKD in the germline V gene. The length of the CDR3 is 15 residues. J gave up 2 bases and V 10 bases, and 9 bases lay outside the gene matches. CDR3: CATQTGEYGNQPQHF. In DNA form, the CDR3 reads TGTGCCACTCAGACAGGGGAATACGGCAATCAGCCCCAGCATTTT.

This chain links TRBV15 with TRBJ2-1; TRBD2 matches at 8 bases. V lost 0 bases to trimming and J lost 9 bases; unmatched junction nucleotides: 7. CDR3 length equals 15 residues. Per germline, CDR1 LNHNV and CDR2 YYDKDF (reference sequence). CDR3 DNA sequence: TGTGCCACCAGCAGAGATAGGACTAGCCGTGCTGAGCAGTTCTTC. The encoded protein is CATSRDRTSRAEQFF.

The chain joins TRBV2 to TRBJ2-2; D is undetermined. Trimming removed 3 bases from V and 5 bases from J, with 10 bases in between. The CDR3 is made up of 14 amino acids. Germline assignment: CDR1 SNHLY and CDR2 FYNNEI. The CDR3 bases are TGTGCCAGCAGTGACAGGTTTGGTACCGGGGAGCTGTTTTTT. Protein sequence: CASSDRFGTGELFF.

The count of this clone is one. This rearrangement joins TRBV15 to TRBJ2-3; 9 bases match TRBD1. Germline V gene data show CDR1 as LNHNV and CDR2 as YYDKDF (reference sequence). The CDR3 sequence is 16 residues long. Trimming took 3 bases from V and 8 from J; bases not matched to a gene: 12. CDR3 bases: TGTGCCACCAGCAGCACCGGGACAGGGCGGCAAGGTACGCAGTATTTT. This codes for CATSSTGTGRQGTQYF.

CDR3 in amino acids: CASSPRARVSSGNTIYF. The DNA of the CDR3 is TGTGCCAGCTCACCAAGGGCGCGGGTGAGCTCTGGAAACACCATATATTTT. V gene TRBV18 combines with J gene TRBJ1-3; D ambiguous. CDR1 and CDR2 (germline): KGHSH, LQKENI. This CDR3 is built from 17 residues. Deletions cut 2 bases from V and 0 bases from J, with 14 bases between.

The chain links TRBV2 to TRBJ2-7, with 7 positions matching TRBD1. Germline-derived CDR1 and CDR2 are SNHLY and FYNNEI. CDR3 length equals 13 residues. J was trimmed by 3 bases and V by 3 bases; bases with no gene match: 2. This chain's CDR3 is CASSDRGIYEQYF. The CDR3 DNA reads TGTGCCAGCAGTGACAGGGGGATCTACGAGCAGTACTTC.

The J gene is TRBJ1-5, the V gene TRBV2, with a possible D match to TRBD1 (6 bases). The germline V and J ends were trimmed by 1 base and 4 bases, with 17 bases remaining between them. CDR3 length: 17 amino acids. Germline CDR1 and CDR2: SNHLY and FYNNEI. CDR3 coding DNA: TGTGCCAGCAGTGAAGGGGGGGGCGCAGGTCGAAATCAGCCCCAGCATTTT. Encoded protein: CASSEGGGAGRNQPQHF.

The CDR3 is CASSLKAGSYNSPLHF. The CDR3 nucleotides read TGTGCCAGCAGTTTGAAGGCAGGGTCCTATAATTCACCCCTCCACTTT. The chain uses TRBV28 and TRBJ1-6; maybe TRBD1 (5 bases). V was shortened by 3 bases and J by 1 base, with 10 bases between the two germline ends. This CDR3 is built from 16 residues. Per germline, CDR1 MDHEN and CDR2 SYDVKM.

Only a few counts were recorded for this clone. The gene calls are TRBV7-2 and TRBJ1-3; D is unresolved. Germline V gene lookup returns CDR1 SGHTA and CDR2 FQGNSA. CDR3 length: 13 amino acids. Trimming shortened V by 1 base and J by 4 bases, and 5 bases separated the two germline ends. Written as DNA, the CDR3 is TGTGCCAGCAGCTTAGAATCGGGAAACACCATATATTTT. The encoded protein is CASSLESGNTIYF.

J is TRBJ2-1 and V is TRBV27; TRBD2 aligns across 11 bases. The CDR3 length is 17 residues. Trimming at V came to 0 bases and at J to 3 bases, leaving 4 bases not matched to a gene. Germline V lookup: CDR1 MNHEY, CDR2 SMNVEV (reference sequence). This chain's CDR3 is CASSLSPGTSGYNEQFF. For the CDR3, the DNA is TGTGCCAGCAGTTTATCGCCCGGGACTAGCGGCTACAATGAGCAGTTCTTC.

This clone occurred a few times. This rearrangement joins TRBV6-1 to TRBJ1-1; TRBD1 agrees at 7 bases. Germline V gene data show CDR1 as MNHNS and CDR2 as SASEGT. Unmatched junction bases numbered 5, after V lost 3 bases and J lost 10 bases. The CDR3 extends over 12 amino acids. The DNA for the CDR3 is TGTGCCAGCAGTGAGACAGGGAGTAGAGCTTTCTTT. The encoded protein is CASSETGSRAFF.

This clone was found once. The chain employs TRBV5-5 and TRBJ1-2, with 7 bases that match TRBD1. V was clipped by 5 bases and J by 4 bases; unmatched bases: 14. Germline CDR1 is SGHKS and CDR2 is YYEKEE (reference sequence). This CDR3 is 16 amino acids long. The DNA for the CDR3 is TGTGCCAGCAGAACGGACCTCGACAGGGCCCTCTATGGCTACACCTTC. It encodes CASRTDLDRALYGYTF. Full variable domain (rest looked up from reference TRBV5-5 and TRBJ1-2): DAGVTQSPTHLIKTRGQQVTLRCSPISGHKSVSWYQQVLGQGPQFIFQYYEKEERGRGNFPDRFSARQFPNYSSELNVNALLLGDSALYLCASRTDLDRALYGYTFGSGTRLTVV.

CDR3 residues: CASSPLGLAGGLWETQYF. Written as DNA, the CDR3 is TGTGCCAGCAGCCCCCTGGGACTAGCGGGGGGGTTGTGGGAGACCCAGTACTTC. The chain joins TRBV7-2 to TRBJ2-5, with 16 bases fitting TRBD2. Looked up from germline, CDR1 is SGHTA and CDR2 is FQGNSA. V lost 5 bases, J lost 5 bases, and 11 bases stayed unmatched. The CDR3 is 18 amino acids.

V is TRBV12-5 and J is TRBJ1-3, with unresolved D. Germline assignment: CDR1 LGHNT and CDR2 FRNRAP. V was trimmed by 0 bases and J by 7 bases, leaving 4 bases between them. The CDR3 totals 12 residues. CDR3 coding DNA: TGTGCTAGTGGTTTGGTACTTAACACCATATATTTT. Translating gives CASGLVLNTIYF. Complete variable domain (other parts from reference TRBV12-5 and TRBJ1-3): DARVTQTPRHKVTEMGQEVTMRCQPILGHNTVFWYRQTMMQGLELLAYFRNRAPLDDSGMPKDRFSAEMPDATLATLKIQPSEPRDSAVYFCASGLVLNTIYFGEGSWLTVV.

The chain is built from TRBV5-1 and TRBJ2-5; 7 bases agree with TRBD2. CDR1 is SGHRS, CDR2 YFSETQ, per germline. J gave up 1 base and V 5 bases, and 2 bases lay outside the gene matches. The CDR3 covers 13 residues. The DNA of the CDR3 is TGCGCCAGCAGTGGGGAGGGCCAAGAGACCCAGTACTTC. It codes for CASSGEGQETQYF.

The chain uses TRBV24-1 and TRBJ2-7, with 9 positions matching TRBD1. V lost 3 bases and J lost 7; bases outside the gene matches: 6. The CDR3 is 14 amino acids. CDR1 and CDR2 (germline): KGHDR, SFDVKD. The CDR3 sequence is CATSDPGQGREQYF. CDR3 bases: TGTGCCACCAGTGATCCCGGACAGGGGAGGGAGCAGTACTTC.

This rearrangement joins TRBV5-4 to TRBJ1-1, with D possibly TRBD1 on 6 matching bases. Germline V lookup: CDR1 SGHNT, CDR2 YYREEE (reference sequence). The V gene lost 0 bases and the J gene lost 0 bases, with 9 bases spanning the gap. The CDR3 runs 15 residues. In nucleotides, the CDR3 is TGTGCCAGCAGCTTGGCAGGGGCCATGAACACTGAAGCTTTCTTT. Amino acids: CASSLAGAMNTEAFF.

The J gene is TRBJ2-6, the V gene TRBV2, with D hard to call. CDR3 length equals 13 residues. CDR1 and CDR2 (germline): SNHLY, FYNNEI. Trimming left V 6 bases short and J 4 bases short, with 7 bases between. In DNA, the CDR3 is TGTGCCAGCAGAGACGGGGGGGCCAACGTCCTGACTTTC. As protein: CASRDGGANVLTF.

The chain combines TRBV30 with TRBJ1-1, with a possible D match to TRBD1 (6 bases). The CDR3 totals 13 residues. Germline lookup yields CDR1 GTSNPN and CDR2 SVGIG (reference sequence). V dropped 2 bases and J dropped 2 bases, with 9 bases sitting between them. CDR3 in DNA: TGTGCCTGGAGTACGACAGGAAACACTGAAGCTTTCTTT. It codes for CAWSTTGNTEAFF.

This rearrangement joins TRBV5-1 to TRBJ2-5, with a weak D call TRBD1 (5 bases). CDR3 length: 14 amino acids. The germline gives CDR1 SGHRS, CDR2 YFSETQ. The V and J ends lost 4 bases and 4 bases respectively, with 14 bases between them. DNA for the CDR3: TGCGCCAGCAGCCCCACAGAGCAGGGAGAGACCCAGTACTTC. Translation gives CASSPTEQGETQYF.

The gene calls are TRBV7-2 and TRBJ2-7, with 7 nucleotides matching TRBD2. V trimming: 6 bases; J trimming: 3 bases; junction bases outside the gene matches: 5. Per germline, CDR1 SGHTA and CDR2 FQGNSA. The CDR3 covers 13 residues. CDR3 DNA sequence: TGTGCCAGCAGTTCCCAGCGGGGCTACGAGCAGTACTTC. Translated: CASSSQRGYEQYF. Looking up the rest from reference TRBV7-2 and TRBJ2-7 gives the full variable domain: GAGVSQSPSNKVTEKGKDVELRCDPISGHTALYWYRQSLGQGLEFLIYFQGNSAPDKSGLPSDRFSAERTGGSVSTLTIQRTQQEDSAVYLCASSSQRGYEQYFGPGTRLTVT.

This clone has a handful of counts. The rearrangement links TRBV5-1 to TRBJ1-6; D is possibly TRBD1 (5 bases). CDR1 and CDR2 from the germline V gene are SGHRS and YFSETQ. V was cut by 5 bases and J by 3 bases, with 12 bases left in between. CDR3 length: 15 residues. CDR3 sequence: CASSPQGGYNSPLHF. CDR3 in DNA: TGCGCCAGCAGTCCCCAGGGAGGCTATAATTCACCCCTCCACTTT.

The chain combines TRBV5-1 with TRBJ2-7, with 7 bases matching TRBD2. Germline loops: CDR1 SGHRS, CDR2 YFSETQ. This CDR3 comprises 17 residues. V shed 1 base, J shed 3 bases, and the junction held 13 bases outside the gene matches. The CDR3 spells CASSLKGWGLNFYEQYF. For the CDR3, the DNA is TGCGCCAGCAGCTTGAAGGGGTGGGGACTAAATTTCTACGAGCAGTACTTC. Combining the CDR3 with reference TRBV5-1 and TRBJ2-7 gives the whole variable domain KAGVTQTPRYLIKTRGQQVTLSCSPISGHRSVSWYQQTPGQGLQFLFEYFSETQRNKGNFPGRFSGRQFSNSRSEMNVSTLELGDSALYLCASSLKGWGLNFYEQYFGPGTRLTVT.

The chain couples TRBV7-9 to TRBJ1-6; no firm D call. The length of the CDR3 is 13 residues. V gave up 3 bases and J gave up 6 bases, with 6 bases separating them. CDR1 is SEHNR and CDR2 is FQNEAQ in the germline V gene (reference sequence). The CDR3 loop is CASSFSSNSPLHF. Here the CDR3 DNA reads TGTGCCAGCAGCTTTAGCTCTAATTCACCCCTCCACTTT.

The chain recombines TRBV4-1 with TRBJ2-3; D possibly corresponds to TRBD2 (5 bases). Looked up from germline, CDR1 is MGHRA and CDR2 is YSYEKL. V lost 0 bases and J lost 2, with 15 bases in between. The CDR3 has 17 residues. For the CDR3, the DNA is TGCGCCAGCAGCCAAGAAGGCCGGGGTGGGGTCACAGATACGCAGTATTTT. Translated: CASSQEGRGGVTDTQYF.

The chain has TRBV28 and TRBJ1-5; no definite D call. The CDR3 is made up of 16 amino acids. Per the germline V gene, CDR1 is MDHEN and CDR2 is SYDVKM. Trimming stripped 7 bases from V and 8 bases from J, with 24 bases between. The DNA for the CDR3 is TGTGCCAGCATATCACTACGGGAACCAGATGGTAAGCCCCAGCATTTT. Residues: CASISLREPDGKPQHF.